The 11 T cell receptor beta chains presented below share a single source sample, sequenced in a study of blood T cells in healthy people across ages. Combining a sample-barcoded 5' primer with a J-beta primer mix, a second PCR ran for about 7 to 11 cycles. TCRdb reprocessed the 5' RACE reads via MiXCR and lists one record per CDR3 protein. The sample contains more than 900,000 distinct CDR3 sequences, 25% of which appear only once. These data also formed part of another study, on T cells of mothers and their children.

The sequenced sample consisted of blood. The receptors stem from a girl aged 2 to 10 in good health.

In this sample, this clonotype turned up a few times. This chain links TRBV27 with TRBJ2-7; 8 bases are shared with TRBD2. CDR3 length: 16 residues. The ends lost 5 bases at V and 0 bases at J; junction bases unmatched: 9. Germline V gene data show CDR1 as MNHEY and CDR2 as SMNVEV (reference sequence). The CDR3 reads CASSLLAGSVSYEQYF. Written as DNA, the CDR3 is TGTGCCAGCAGTCTGTTAGCGGGAAGTGTCTCCTACGAGCAGTACTTC.

The genes are TRBV4-1 and TRBJ2-7, with 9 bases identical to TRBD2. The CDR3 runs to 16 residues. Germline V CDR1 and CDR2: MGHRA, YSYEKL. V was pared by 2 bases and J by 4 bases, with 9 bases of the junction left unmatched. The CDR3 DNA follows: TGCGCCAGCAGCCAACTGCGGGAGGGCCTAAGGTACGAGCAGTACTTC. Encoded protein: CASSQLREGLRYEQYF.

The table lists this clonotype with a few counts. The chain employs TRBV12-3 or TRBV12-4 and TRBJ2-1; 7 bases align to TRBD2. The CDR3 contains 15 residues. J gave up 4 bases and V 4 bases, and 7 bases lay outside the gene matches. The CDR3 loop reads CASSYLLALYNEQFF. CDR3 DNA: TGTGCCAGCAGTTATTTACTAGCGCTTTACAATGAGCAGTTCTTC.

The V and J genes are TRBV3-1 and TRBJ2-5; 7 bases are a match to TRBD2. The CDR3 sequence is 14 residues long. V was pared by 9 bases and J by 5 bases, with 12 bases of the junction left unmatched. The germline gives CDR1 LGHDT, CDR2 YNNKEL (reference sequence). In nucleotides, the CDR3 is TGTGCCAGTACCCACCTGGCGGGGGAGGAGACCCAGTACTTC. It yields the protein CASTHLAGEETQYF.

The chain uses TRBV15 and TRBJ2-5, with 11 bases that match TRBD2. Germline V lookup: CDR1 LNHNV, CDR2 YYDKDF (reference sequence). The CDR3 totals 15 residues. The J segment lost 4 bases and the V segment lost 3 bases, leaving 4 bases of the junction unmatched. CDR3 amino acids: CATSSTSGRRETQYF. CDR3 coding DNA: TGTGCCACCAGCAGTACTAGCGGGAGACGAGAGACCCAGTACTTC.

J is TRBJ2-1 and V is TRBV5-6, with 12 bases that match TRBD2. Trimming removed 4 bases from V and 14 bases from J; junction bases left unmatched: 16. Germline V gene data show CDR1 as SGHDT and CDR2 as YYEEEE. The CDR3 has 16 residues. This chain's CDR3 is CASSPVPGLAGLQEFF. The DNA of the CDR3 is TGTGCCAGCAGCCCCGTCCCGGGACTAGCGGGTCTTCAAGAGTTCTTC. Using reference TRBV5-6 and TRBJ2-1 for the parts outside the CDR3, the full variable domain is DAGVTQSPTHLIKTRGQQVTLRCSPKSGHDTVSWYQQALGQGPQFIFQYYEEEERQRGNFPDRFSGHQFPNYSSELNVNALLLGDSALYLCASSPVPGLAGLQEFFGPGTRLTVL.

CDR3 coding DNA: TGCGCCAGCAGCCAAATCCAGGGGGCCGCCTACGAGCAGTACTTC. This codes for CASSQIQGAAYEQYF. The chain couples TRBV4-1 to TRBJ2-7; TRBD1 matches 8 bases. Germline assignment: CDR1 MGHRA and CDR2 YSYEKL. There are 15 residues in the CDR3. V shed 2 bases and J 2 bases; nucleotides not matched to a gene: 5.

The chain couples TRBV7-9 to TRBJ2-5; 8 nucleotides align to TRBD2. The CDR3 sequence is 16 residues long. Trimming cost V 4 bases and J 3 bases; bases outside gene matches: 10. Germline V CDR1 and CDR2: SEHNR, FQNEAQ (reference sequence). The CDR3: CASSSRGGISKETQYF. In nucleotides, the CDR3 is TGTGCCAGCAGCTCCCGGGGGGGGATCTCGAAAGAGACCCAGTACTTC.

This clonotype was recorded a few times. This chain links TRBV29-1 with TRBJ2-5, with D possibly being TRBD1 or TRBD2 (5 bases each). The CDR3 is 17 residues long. V was cut by 7 bases and J by 4 bases, with 28 bases left in between. Germline CDR1 is SQVTM and CDR2 is ANQGSEA. The CDR3 sequence is CSAQNREPHRLGETQYF. CDR3 coding DNA: TGCAGCGCCCAAAACCGGGAACCCCACAGGCTGGGAGAGACCCAGTACTTC.

This clonotype has more than one count but fewer than ten. The chain recombines TRBV3-1 with TRBJ2-5; unclear D gene. Germline loops: CDR1 LGHDT, CDR2 YNNKEL (reference sequence). The CDR3 runs 14 residues. Trimming pared 0 bases from V and 2 bases from J, leaving 7 bases between. The CDR3: CASSQELTQETQYF. The CDR3 nucleotides are TGTGCCAGCAGCCAAGAGTTGACTCAAGAGACCCAGTACTTC.

This clonotype was observed a few times. The chain links TRBV4-1 to TRBJ2-1, with 9 bases fitting TRBD2. From germline, CDR1 is MGHRA and CDR2 YSYEKL. V was pared by 9 bases and J by 1 base, with 10 bases of the junction left unmatched. This CDR3 is 16 amino acids long. CDR3 in amino acids: CASSGLAGLSYNEQFF. CDR3 bases: TGCGCCAGTTCAGGGCTAGCGGGATTATCCTACAATGAGCAGTTCTTC.